This TCR beta chain is from a study of T cells after yellow fever vaccination. Germline V gene lookup returns CDR1 LNHNV and CDR2 YYDKDF (reference sequence). V was pared by 9 bases and J by 4 bases, with 18 bases between. This CDR3 contains 14 residues. Study findings and constraints: Contamination of FACS-sorted repertoires by abundant clonotypes from the bulk population could occur.

The table lists this clonotype with many counts. The antigen is unknown. Universal primer sites and UMIs were introduced during 5'RACE template-switching synthesis of TCR cDNA. TCRdb analysed the 5' RACE reads with MiXCR anew, one entry per CDR3 protein. The sample holds a few hundred thousand distinct CDR3 sequences, 13% seen once. This sample comprised CD4+ T cells sorted from PBMCs, obtained 45 days after the yellow fever booster vaccination. The chain uses TRBV15 and TRBJ2-5; D gene unclear. The clonotype was recovered from a man aged 25 to 40 who received the YFV17D yellow fever vaccine. CDR3: CATSVQKNRETQYF. CDR3 in DNA: TGTGCCACTTCAGTTCAGAAAAATCGAGAGACCCAGTACTTC.